The clone carrying this T cell receptor (beta chain) was seen many times. This record comes from a study of T cells in Graves' hyperthyroidism and ophthalmopathy. The investigators amplified TCR beta CDR3 regions from RNA transcripts. Primed by the HTBI set, a first-round RT-PCR was run on the TCR CDR3. TCRdb fed the multiplex PCR reads into MiXCR, producing one record per CDR3 protein. The sample has approximately 710,000 distinct CDR3 sequences; roughly 17% are singletons. The junction had 0 bases not matched to a gene; V was cut back by 3 bases and J by 5 bases. Germline lookup yields CDR1 SGHAT and CDR2 FQNNGV. This CDR3 has 12 residues.

The sequence came from a man in his fifties with Graves' hyperthyroidism. What was sequenced was blood. The gene calls are TRBV11-2 and TRBJ2-5, with 7 nucleotides matching TRBD2. The CDR3 is CASSFGRETQYF. DNA of the CDR3: TGTGCCAGCAGCTTCGGGAGGGAGACCCAGTACTTC.